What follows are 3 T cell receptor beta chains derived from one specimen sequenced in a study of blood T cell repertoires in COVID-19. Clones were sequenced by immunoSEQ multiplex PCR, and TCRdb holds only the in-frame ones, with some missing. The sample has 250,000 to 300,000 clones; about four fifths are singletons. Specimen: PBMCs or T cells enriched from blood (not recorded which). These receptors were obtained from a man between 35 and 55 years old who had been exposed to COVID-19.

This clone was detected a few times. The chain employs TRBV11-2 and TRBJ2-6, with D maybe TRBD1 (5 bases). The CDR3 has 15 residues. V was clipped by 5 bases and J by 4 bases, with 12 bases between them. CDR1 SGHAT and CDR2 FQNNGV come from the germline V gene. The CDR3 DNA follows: TGTGCCAGCAGCATCCTAGGGGAAGGGGCCAACGTCCTGACTTTC. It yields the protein CASSILGEGANVLTF.

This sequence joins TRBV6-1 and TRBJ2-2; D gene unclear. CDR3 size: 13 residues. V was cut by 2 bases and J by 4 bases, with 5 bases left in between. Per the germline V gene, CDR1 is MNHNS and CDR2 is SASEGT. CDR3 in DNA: TGTGCCAGCAGTGAAATAGTCACCGGGGAGCTGTTTTTT. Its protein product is CASSEIVTGELFF.

This CDR3 reads CASSKVGVGVHEQFF. In nucleotides, the CDR3 is TGTGCCAGCAGCAAAGTGGGTGTAGGGGTGCATGAGCAGTTCTTC. The chain combines TRBV21-1 with TRBJ2-1; TRBD1 was called by the table and not checked on the DNA. TRBV21-1 is listed as a pseudogene. The CDR3 loop spans 15 amino acids.